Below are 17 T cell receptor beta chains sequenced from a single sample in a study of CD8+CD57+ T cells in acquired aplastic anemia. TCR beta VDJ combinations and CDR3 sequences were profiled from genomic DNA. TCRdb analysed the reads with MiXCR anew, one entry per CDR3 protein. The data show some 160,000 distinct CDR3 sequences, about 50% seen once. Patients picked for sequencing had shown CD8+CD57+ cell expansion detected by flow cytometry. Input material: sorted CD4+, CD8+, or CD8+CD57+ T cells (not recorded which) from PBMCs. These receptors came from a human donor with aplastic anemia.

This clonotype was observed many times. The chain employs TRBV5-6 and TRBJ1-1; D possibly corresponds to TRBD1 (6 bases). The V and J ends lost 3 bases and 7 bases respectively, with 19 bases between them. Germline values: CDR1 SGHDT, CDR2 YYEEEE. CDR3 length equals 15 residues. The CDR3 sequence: CASSWGLGQLIEAFF. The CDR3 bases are TGTGCCAGCAGCTGGGGACTCGGACAGCTTATTGAAGCTTTCTTT.

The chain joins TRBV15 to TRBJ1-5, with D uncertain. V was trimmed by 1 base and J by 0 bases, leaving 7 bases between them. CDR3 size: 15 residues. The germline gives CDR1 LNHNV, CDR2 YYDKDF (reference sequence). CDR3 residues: CATSRGKHSNQPQHF. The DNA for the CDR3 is TGTGCCACCAGCAGAGGAAAGCATAGCAATCAGCCCCAGCATTTT. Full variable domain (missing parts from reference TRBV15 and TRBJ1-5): DAMVIQNPRYQVTQFGKPVTLSCSQTLNHNVMYWYQQKSSQAPKLLFHYYDKDFNNEADTPDNFQSRRPNTSFCFLDIRSPGLGDTAMYLCATSRGKHSNQPQHFGDGTRLSIL.

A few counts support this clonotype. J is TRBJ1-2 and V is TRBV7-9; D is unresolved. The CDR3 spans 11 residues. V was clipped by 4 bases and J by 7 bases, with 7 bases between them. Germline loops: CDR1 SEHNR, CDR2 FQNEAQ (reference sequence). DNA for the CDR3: TGTGCCAGCAGCTACACTGGTGGCTACACCTTC. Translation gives CASSYTGGYTF. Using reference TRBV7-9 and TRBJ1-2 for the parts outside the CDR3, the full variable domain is DTGVSQNPRHKITKRGQNVTFRCDPISEHNRLYWYRQTLGQGPEFLTYFQNEAQLEKSRLLSDRFSAERPKGSFSTLEIQRTEQGDSAMYLCASSYTGGYTFGSGTRLTVV.

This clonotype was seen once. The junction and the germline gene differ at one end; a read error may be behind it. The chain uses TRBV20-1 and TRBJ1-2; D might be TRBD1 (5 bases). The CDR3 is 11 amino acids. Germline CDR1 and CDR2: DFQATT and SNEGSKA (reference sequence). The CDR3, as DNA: TGCAGTGATAGAGACAGCCATGGCTACACCTTC. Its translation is CSDRDSHGYTF.

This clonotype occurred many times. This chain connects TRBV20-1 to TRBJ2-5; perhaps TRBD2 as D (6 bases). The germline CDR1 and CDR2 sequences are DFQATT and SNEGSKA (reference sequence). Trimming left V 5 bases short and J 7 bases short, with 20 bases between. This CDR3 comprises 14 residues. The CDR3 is CSAPTRPGDGTQYF. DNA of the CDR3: TGCAGTGCTCCAACCCGGCCGGGAGACGGGACCCAGTACTTC.

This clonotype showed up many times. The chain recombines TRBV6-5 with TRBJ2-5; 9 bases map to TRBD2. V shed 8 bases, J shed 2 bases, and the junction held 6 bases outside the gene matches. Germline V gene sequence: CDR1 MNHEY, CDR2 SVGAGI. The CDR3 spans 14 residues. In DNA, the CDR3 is TGTGCCAGCTGGTCAGCGGGAGGACAAGAGACCCAGTACTTC. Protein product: CASWSAGGQETQYF.

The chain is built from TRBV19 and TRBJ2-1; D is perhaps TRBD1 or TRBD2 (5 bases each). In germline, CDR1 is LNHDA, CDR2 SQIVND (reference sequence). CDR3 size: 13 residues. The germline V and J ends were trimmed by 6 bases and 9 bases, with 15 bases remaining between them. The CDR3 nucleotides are TGTGCCAGTAGATTAGCGTTGGGACGTGAGCAGTTCTTC. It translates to CASRLALGREQFF.

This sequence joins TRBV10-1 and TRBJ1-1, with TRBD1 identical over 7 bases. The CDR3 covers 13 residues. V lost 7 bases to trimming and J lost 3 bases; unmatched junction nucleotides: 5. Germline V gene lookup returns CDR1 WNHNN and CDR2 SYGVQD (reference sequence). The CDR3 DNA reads TGCGCCAGCAAGGGACAGATTTACACTGAAGCTTTCTTT. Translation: CASKGQIYTEAFF.

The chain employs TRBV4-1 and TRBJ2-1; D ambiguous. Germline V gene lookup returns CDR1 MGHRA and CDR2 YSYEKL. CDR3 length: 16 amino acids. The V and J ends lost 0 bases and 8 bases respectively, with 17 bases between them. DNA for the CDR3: TGCGCCAGCAGCCAAGATCGAGGCAGGTCAGATGATGAGCAGTTCTTC. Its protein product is CASSQDRGRSDDEQFF.

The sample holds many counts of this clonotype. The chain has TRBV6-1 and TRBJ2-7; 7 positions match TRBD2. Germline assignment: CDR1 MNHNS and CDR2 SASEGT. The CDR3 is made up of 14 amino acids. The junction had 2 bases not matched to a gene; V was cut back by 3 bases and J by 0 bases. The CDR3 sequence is CASSERGSSYEQYF. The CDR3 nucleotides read TGTGCCAGCAGTGAGCGGGGGAGCTCCTACGAGCAGTACTTC.

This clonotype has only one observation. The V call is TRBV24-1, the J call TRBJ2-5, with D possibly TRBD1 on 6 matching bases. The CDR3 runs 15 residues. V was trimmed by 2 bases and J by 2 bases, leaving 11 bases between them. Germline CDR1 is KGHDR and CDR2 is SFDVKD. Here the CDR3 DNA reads TGTGCCACCAGTGATTCTGGGGGCCTACAAGAGACCCAGTACTTC. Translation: CATSDSGGLQETQYF.

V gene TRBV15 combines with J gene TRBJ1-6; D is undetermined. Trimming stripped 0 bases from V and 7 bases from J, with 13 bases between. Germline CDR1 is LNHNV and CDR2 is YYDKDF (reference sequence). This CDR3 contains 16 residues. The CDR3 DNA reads TGTGCCACCAGCAGAGATCGCGGGTCGATAAATTCACCCCTCCACTTT. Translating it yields CATSRDRGSINSPLHF.

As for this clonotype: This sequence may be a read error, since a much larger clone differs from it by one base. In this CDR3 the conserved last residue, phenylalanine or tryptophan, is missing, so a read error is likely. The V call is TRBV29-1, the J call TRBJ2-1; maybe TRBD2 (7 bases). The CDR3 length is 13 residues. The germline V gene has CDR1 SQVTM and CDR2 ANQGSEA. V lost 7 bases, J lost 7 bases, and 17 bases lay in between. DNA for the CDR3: TGCAGCGGGGGGGGGCAGGGTGCGAATGAGCAGTTCCTC. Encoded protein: CSGGGQGANEQFL.

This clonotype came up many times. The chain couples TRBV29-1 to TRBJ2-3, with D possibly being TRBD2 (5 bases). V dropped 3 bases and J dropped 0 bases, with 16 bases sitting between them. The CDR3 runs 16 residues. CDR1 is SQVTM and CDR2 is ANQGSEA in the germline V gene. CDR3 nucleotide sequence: TGCAGCGTTGACTTGGGGAGACATAAAAGCACAGATACGCAGTATTTT. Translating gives CSVDLGRHKSTDTQYF.

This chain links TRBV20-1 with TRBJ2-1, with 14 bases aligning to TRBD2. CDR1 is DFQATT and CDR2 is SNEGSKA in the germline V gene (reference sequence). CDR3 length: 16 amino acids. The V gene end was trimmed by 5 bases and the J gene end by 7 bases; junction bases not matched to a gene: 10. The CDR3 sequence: CSAPYPGTSGRNEQFF. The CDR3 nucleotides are TGCAGTGCTCCCTACCCTGGGACTAGCGGGAGAAATGAGCAGTTCTTC.

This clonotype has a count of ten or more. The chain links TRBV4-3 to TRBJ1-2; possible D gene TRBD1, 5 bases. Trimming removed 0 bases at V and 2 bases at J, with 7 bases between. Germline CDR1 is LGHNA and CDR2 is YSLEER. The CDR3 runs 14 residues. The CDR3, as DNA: TGCGCCAGCAGCCAAGAGGGGGGGAACTATGGCTACACCTTC. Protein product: CASSQEGGNYGYTF.

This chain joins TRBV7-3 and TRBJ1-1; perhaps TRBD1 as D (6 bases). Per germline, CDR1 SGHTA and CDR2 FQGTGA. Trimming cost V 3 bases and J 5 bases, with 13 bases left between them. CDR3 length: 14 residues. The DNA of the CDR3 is TGTGCCAGCAGCTTGTCAGGGGAAGAGACTGAAGCTTTCTTT. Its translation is CASSLSGEETEAFF. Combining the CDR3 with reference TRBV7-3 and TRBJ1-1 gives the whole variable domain GAGVSQTPSNKVTEKGKYVELRCDPISGHTALYWYRQSLGQGPEFLIYFQGTGAADDSGLPNDRFFAVRPEGSVSTLKIQRTERGDSAVYLCASSLSGEETEAFFGQGTRLTVV.